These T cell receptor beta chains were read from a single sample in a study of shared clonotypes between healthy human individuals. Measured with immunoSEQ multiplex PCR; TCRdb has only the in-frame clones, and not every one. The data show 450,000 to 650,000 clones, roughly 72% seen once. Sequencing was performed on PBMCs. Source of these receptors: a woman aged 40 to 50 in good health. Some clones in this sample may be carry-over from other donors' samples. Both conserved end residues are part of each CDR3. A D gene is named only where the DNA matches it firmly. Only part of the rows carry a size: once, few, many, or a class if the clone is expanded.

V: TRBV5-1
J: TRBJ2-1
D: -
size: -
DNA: TGCGCCAGCAGCGAGGACACCTACAATGAGCAGTTCTTC
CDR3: CASSEDTYNEQFF

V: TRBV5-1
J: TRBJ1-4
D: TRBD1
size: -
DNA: TGCGCCAGCAGAACGACCGGGACAGGGGATGAAAAACTGTTTTTT
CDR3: CASRTTGTGDEKLFF

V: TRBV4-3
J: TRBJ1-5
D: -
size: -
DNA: TGCGCCAGCAGCCAAGGGGTCAATCAGCCCCAGCATTTT
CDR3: CASSQGVNQPQHF

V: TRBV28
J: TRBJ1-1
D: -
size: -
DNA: TGTGCCAGCAGTTTTTCAGGGACCGGAAACACTGAAGCTTTCTTT
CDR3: CASSFSGTGNTEAFF

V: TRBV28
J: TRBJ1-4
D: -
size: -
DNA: TGTGCCAGCGGCAGGGGTAATGAAAAACTGTTTTTT
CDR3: CASGRGNEKLFF

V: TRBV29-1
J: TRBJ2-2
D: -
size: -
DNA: TGCAGCGTTCGCACCAGGGTCCCCGGGGAGCTGTTTTTT
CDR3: CSVRTRVPGELFF

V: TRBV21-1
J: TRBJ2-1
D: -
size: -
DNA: TGTGCCAGCAGCCGTACTACGAACCTTTCCTACAATGAGCAGTTCTTC
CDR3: CASSRTTNLSYNEQFF

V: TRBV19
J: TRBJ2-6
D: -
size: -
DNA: TGTGCCAGTAGTCCCCGATTGTCTGGGGCCAACGTCCTGACTTTC
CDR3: CASSPRLSGANVLTF

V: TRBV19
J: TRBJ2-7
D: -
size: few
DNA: TGTGCCAGTAGTGGCCGACTAGTCTCCGAGCAGTACTTC
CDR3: CASSGRLVSEQYF

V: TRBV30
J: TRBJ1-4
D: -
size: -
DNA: TGTGCCTGGGGAAGACAGGTTGGTGGTGAAAAACTGTTTTTT
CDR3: CAWGRQVGGEKLFF

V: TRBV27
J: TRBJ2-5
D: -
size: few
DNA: TGTGCCCGAGCCCGTCCCGGGCCCCCGGTGGCCCAGTACTTC
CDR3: CARARPGPPVAQYF

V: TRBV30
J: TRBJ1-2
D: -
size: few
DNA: TGTGCCTGGAGGGCAGGGACGGGTGGCTACACCTTC
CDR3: CAWRAGTGGYTF

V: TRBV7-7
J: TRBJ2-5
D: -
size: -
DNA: TGTGCTAGCAGCCCCGACCGAAGACCGGAGACCCAGTACTTC
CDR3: CASSPDRRPETQYF

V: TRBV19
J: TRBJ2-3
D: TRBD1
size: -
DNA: TGTGCCAGTAGCTCGGGACAGACAGATACGCAGTATTTT
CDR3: CASSSGQTDTQYF

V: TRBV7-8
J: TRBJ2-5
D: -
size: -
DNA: TGTGCCAGCAGCCCCCGGGAGGGGGCAGGAGAGACCCAGTACTTC
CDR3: CASSPREGAGETQYF

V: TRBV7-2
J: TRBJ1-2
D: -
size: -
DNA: TGTGCCAGCAGCTTATTGGGTTCTGGCTACACCTTC
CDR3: CASSLLGSGYTF

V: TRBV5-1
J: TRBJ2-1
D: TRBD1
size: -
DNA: TGCGCCAGCAGCTTGGCCGCGGACAGGGCCATCTTCTTC
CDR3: CASSLAADRAIFF

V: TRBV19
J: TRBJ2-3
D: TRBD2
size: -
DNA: TGTGCCAGTAGAGTAGCGGGAGGTCCCTATAGCACAGATACGCAGTATTTT
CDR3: CASRVAGGPYSTDTQYF

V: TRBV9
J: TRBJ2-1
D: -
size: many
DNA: TGTGCCAGCAGCGTAGACAGGGACAATGAGCAGTTCTTC
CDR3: CASSVDRDNEQFF

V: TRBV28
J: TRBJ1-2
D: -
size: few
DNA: TGTGCCAGCAGTTTGGGGACAATCGGTGGCTACACCTTC
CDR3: CASSLGTIGGYTF

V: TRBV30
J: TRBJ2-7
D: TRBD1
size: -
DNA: TGTGCCTGGAGTGTTCCGGGACAGCCATTCTACGAGCAGTACTTC
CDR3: CAWSVPGQPFYEQYF

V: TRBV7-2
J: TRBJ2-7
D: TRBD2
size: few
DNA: TGTGCCAGCAGCTTAAAGGGGACTAGCGGGATCGAGCAGTACTTC
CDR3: CASSLKGTSGIEQYF

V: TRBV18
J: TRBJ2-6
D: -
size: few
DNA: TGTGCCAGCTCACCAGAGTTCGCTGGGGCCAACGTCCTGACTTTC
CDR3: CASSPEFAGANVLTF

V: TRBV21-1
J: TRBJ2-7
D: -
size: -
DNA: TGTGCCAGCAGCAAGCTATACAGGGTTCTCCTCGAGCAGTACTTC
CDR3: CASSKLYRVLLEQYF

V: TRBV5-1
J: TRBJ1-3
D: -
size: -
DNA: TGCGCCAGCAGCTTGGGACAGGCTGGAAACACCATATATTTT
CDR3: CASSLGQAGNTIYF

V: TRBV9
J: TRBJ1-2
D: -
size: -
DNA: TGTGCCAGCAGCGTAGACAGGGTGTCTGGCTACACCTTC
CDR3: CASSVDRVSGYTF

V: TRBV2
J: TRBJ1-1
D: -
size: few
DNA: TGTGCCAGCAGTAAGGACAGGAACACTGAAGCTTTCTTT
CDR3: CASSKDRNTEAFF

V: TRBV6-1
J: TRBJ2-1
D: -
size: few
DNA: TGTGCCAGCAGTGAAATGGGACCGATCTACAATGAGCAGTTCTTC
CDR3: CASSEMGPIYNEQFF

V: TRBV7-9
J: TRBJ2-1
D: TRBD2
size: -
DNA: TGTGCCAGCAGCCCGACTAGCGGAAGAGCCTACAATGAGCAGTTCTTC
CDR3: CASSPTSGRAYNEQFF

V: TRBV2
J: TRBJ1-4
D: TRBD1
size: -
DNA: TGTGCCAGCAGTGAGGACGGGACAGGGGGCGCCGTTGAAAAACTGTTTTTT
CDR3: CASSEDGTGGAVEKLFF

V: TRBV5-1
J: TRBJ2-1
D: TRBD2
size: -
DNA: TGCGCCAGCAGCTCGGGACTAGCGACGCATGAGCAGTTCTTC
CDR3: CASSSGLATHEQFF

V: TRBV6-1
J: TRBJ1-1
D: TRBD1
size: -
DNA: TGTGCCAGCAGTAGGACAGGTATGGGCACTGAAGCTTTCTTT
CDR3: CASSRTGMGTEAFF

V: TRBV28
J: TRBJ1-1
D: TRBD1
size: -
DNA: TGTGCCAGCAGTTCCATGGACAGGGGGAGCAGGGGCCCATTT
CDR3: CASSSMDRGSRGPF

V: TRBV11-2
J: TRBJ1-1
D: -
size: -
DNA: TGTGCCAGCAGCTTTCATTCGAACACTGAAGCTTTCTTT
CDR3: CASSFHSNTEAFF

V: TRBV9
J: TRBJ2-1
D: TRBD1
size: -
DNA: TGTGCCAGCAGCGCCCGGGACAGGGGCGTATATCGTTCCTACAATGAGCAGTTCTTC
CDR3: CASSARDRGVYRSYNEQFF

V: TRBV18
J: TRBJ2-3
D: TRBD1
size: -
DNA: TGTGCCAGCCACTGGGGACAGGATGTAGATACGCAGTATTTT
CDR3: CASHWGQDVDTQYF

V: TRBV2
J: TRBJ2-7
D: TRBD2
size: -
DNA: TGTGCCAGCAGTTTGGGACTAGCGATCGAGCAGTACTTC
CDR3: CASSLGLAIEQYF

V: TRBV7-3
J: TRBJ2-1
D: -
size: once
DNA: TGTGCCAGCAGCAAATCAGGACAGCCCAATGAGCAGTTCTTC
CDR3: CASSKSGQPNEQFF

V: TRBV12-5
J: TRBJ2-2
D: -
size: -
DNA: TGTGCTAGTGGTTTGGTACTGGGGGAGAGCACCGGGGAGCTGTTTTTT
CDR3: CASGLVLGESTGELFF

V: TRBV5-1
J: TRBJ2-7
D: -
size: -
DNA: TGCGCCAGCAGCTTGGTTGGGGGTGCGGGGGAGCAGTACTTC
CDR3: CASSLVGGAGEQYF

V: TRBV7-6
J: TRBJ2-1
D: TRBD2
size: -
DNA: TGTGCCAGCGGGGGGGGACTAGCGGGTGGTGAGCAGTTCTTC
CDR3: CASGGGLAGGEQFF

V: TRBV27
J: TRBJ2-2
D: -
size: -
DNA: TGTGCCAGCAGTTTACTACCCCATATCGGGGAGCTGTTTTTT
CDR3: CASSLLPHIGELFF